This T cell receptor beta chain was captured by sequencing in a study of STAT5B mutations in CD4+ large granular lymphocyte leukemia. Data came from immunoSEQ multiplex PCR; TCRdb stores just in-frame clones and leaves some out. The sample holds about 32,000 clones, over 80% seen once. This receptor was obtained from a human donor in good health. Specimen: CD4+ T cells from blood buffy coats.

Here the CDR3 DNA reads TGCGCCAGCAGCTTGGGGTCCAGCGGGTACAATGAGCAGTTCTTC. Translation: CASSLGSSGYNEQFF. The rearrangement uses TRBV5-1 and TRBJ2-1; tentatively, D is TRBD2 (6 bases). The CDR3 totals 15 residues. CDR1 and CDR2 from the germline V gene are SGHRS and YFSETQ. The V and J ends lost 0 bases and 4 bases respectively, with 11 bases between them.